Included here is one TCR beta chain sequence, with context. This CDR3 has 15 residues. CDR1 is MGHDK and CDR2 is SYGVNS in the germline V gene. V dropped 3 bases and J dropped 0; count of bases not matched to a gene: 1. How the authors handled the data: For nucleated cells, counts were estimated from reference gene primer amplification. Data came from immunoSEQ multiplex PCR; TCRdb stores just in-frame clones and leaves some out. The V and J calls and clone size were taken over from that table, and D and trimming were inferred from the DNA. The table has around 25,000 clones, roughly 83% seen once. These data belong to a study of blood T cell repertoires in COVID-19. Overall study context: Sites across the United States, Italy and Spain contributed samples from acute and convalescent COVID-19.

The rearrangement links TRBV25-1 to TRBJ2-1; 8 nucleotides align to TRBD1. The sample consisted of peripheral blood. The sequence came from a man in his 70s with active COVID-19. CDR3 sequence reads: CASSDRGPSYNEQFF. The CDR3 DNA is TGTGCCAGCAGTGACAGGGGGCCCTCCTACAATGAGCAGTTCTTC.